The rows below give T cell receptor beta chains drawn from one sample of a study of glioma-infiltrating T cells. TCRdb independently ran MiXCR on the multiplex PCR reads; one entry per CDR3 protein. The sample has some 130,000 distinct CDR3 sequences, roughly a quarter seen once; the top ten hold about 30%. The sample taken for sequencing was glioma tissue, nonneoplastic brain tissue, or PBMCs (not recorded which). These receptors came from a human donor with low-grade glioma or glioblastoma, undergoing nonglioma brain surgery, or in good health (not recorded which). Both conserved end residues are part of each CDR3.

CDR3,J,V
CASSIDQGKLRTDTQYF,TRBJ2-3,TRBV19
CSARDPVAGSAFF,TRBJ1-1,TRBV20-1
CASTGLSGNTIYF,TRBJ1-3,TRBV28
CASRGIQETQYF,TRBJ2-5,TRBV4-2
CASSTTRQGTYNEQFF,TRBJ2-1,TRBV3-1
CASSRGRYGEFF,TRBJ2-1,TRBV6-1
CASSLTSGGENYNEQFF,TRBJ2-1,TRBV6-1
CASSLQGTGELFF,TRBJ2-2,TRBV6-1
CSASDSGGTDTQYF,TRBJ2-3,TRBV20-1
CASFSPDRDNQPQHF,TRBJ1-5,TRBV28
CATSSRGSSTDTQYF,TRBJ2-3,TRBV24-1
CASSLGPRTSPLHF,TRBJ1-6,TRBV11-2
CASSQELTDTQYF,TRBJ2-3,TRBV14
CASSLGGALAKNIQYF,TRBJ2-4,TRBV7-9
CASNLLGGGSTDTQYF,TRBJ2-3,TRBV6-1
CASSPKQGGNMNTEAFF,TRBJ1-1,TRBV18
CASSSSSGGLNTGDLFF,TRBJ2-2,TRBV12-3/TRBV12-4
CASSHPGTTAKNIQYF,TRBJ2-4,TRBV4-1
CATSDLKGGETQYF,TRBJ2-5,TRBV24-1
CASSPGLAGVEQFF,TRBJ2-1,TRBV7-3
CASCFSGMHSGANVLTF,TRBJ2-6,TRBV6-1
CSVGTGGDGYTF,TRBJ1-2,TRBV29-1
CASSLQAGKFAEAFF,TRBJ1-1,TRBV12-3/TRBV12-4
CSAQGQLSGYNEQFF,TRBJ2-1,TRBV20-1
CASSPVPRGNQPQHF,TRBJ1-5,TRBV18
CAISERGADSYNEQFF,TRBJ2-1,TRBV10-3
CASRKPGTGYNEQFF,TRBJ2-1,TRBV28
CAVYEKQGDTQYF,TRBJ2-3,TRBV2
CATSREWETQYF,TRBJ2-5,TRBV24-1
CASWTSGGIQETQYF,TRBJ2-5,TRBV2
CASTTSGNTGELFF,TRBJ2-2,TRBV12-3/TRBV12-4
CASSSLRLAGGPKDTQYF,TRBJ2-3,TRBV28
CASSLSWVRTDTQYF,TRBJ2-3,TRBV7-2
CATSDSTGGMETQYF,TRBJ2-5,TRBV24-1
CATSDSGSGYGYTF,TRBJ1-2,TRBV24-1